This T cell receptor (beta chain) was recorded in a study of cytomegalovirus exposure and HLA in healthy donors. About the research overall: The 120 or so validation repertoires, a later analysis reported, used the same platform as the approximately 650 first-cohort repertoires.

The CDR3 has 17 amino acids. J lost 1 base, V lost 2 bases, and 8 bases had no gene match. Per germline, CDR1 SGHNT and CDR2 YENEEA. Profiling relied on immunoSEQ multiplex PCR, and the TCRdb table lists in-frame clones only, not all of them. The data contain 200,000 to 250,000 clones, approximately 90% of them singletons. Material: PBMCs. This rearrangement joins TRBV11-3 to TRBJ2-3; 8 bases fit TRBD2. This clonotype originated in a young woman in good health and CMV-seronegative. CDR3 nucleotides: TGTGCCAGCAGCTTAACCGGGACTAGTTTCGGCACAGATACGCAGTATTTT. Protein sequence: CASSLTGTSFGTDTQYF.